This TCR beta chain came from a study of T cell changes during pregnancy in multiple sclerosis. TCRdb keeps only in-frame clones here, not all; method: immunoSEQ multiplex PCR. Of about 110,000 clones listed, less than 95% are singletons. Germline values: CDR1 LGHNA, CDR2 YSLEER. The CDR3 extends over 21 amino acids. The junction had 18 bases not matched to a gene; V was cut back by 2 bases and J by 5 bases. The J gene is TRBJ2-2, the V gene TRBV4-3; TRBD1 matches 12 bases. The clonotype was recovered from a female donor with multiple sclerosis, enrolled in a pregnancy study. Source: peripheral blood, taken before pregnancy. The CDR3 here is CASSQKLWGTGGLRLTGELFF. CDR3 DNA sequence: TGCGCCAGCAGCCAAAAATTATGGGGGACAGGGGGCCTGAGGTTAACCGGGGAGCTGTTTTTT.